The 14 T cell receptor beta chains listed next were all sequenced from one sample in a study of T cell responses to AZD1222 COVID-19 vaccine. TCRdb keeps only in-frame clones here, not all; method: immunoSEQ multiplex PCR. This sample carries some 150,000 clones, 70% to 90% of them seen once, and the ten largest clones take under 3.5%. The specimen was peripheral blood, collected on day 0 of AZD1222 vaccination. Receptors originate from an adult in good health.

The chain has TRBV7-2 and TRBJ2-5; the D is unclear. The CDR3 covers 15 residues. Trimming left V 6 bases short and J 2 bases short, with 16 bases between. Germline V gene sequence: CDR1 SGHTA, CDR2 FQGNSA. The CDR3 sequence: CASRGQRDPQETQYF. In nucleotides, the CDR3 is TGTGCCAGCAGAGGTCAGAGAGATCCGCAAGAGACCCAGTACTTC.

The chain recombines TRBV3-1 (or the pseudogene TRBV3-2) with TRBJ2-5, with TRBD2 matching 7 bases. Looked up from germline, CDR1 is LGHDT and CDR2 is YNNKEL (reference sequence). Trimming removed 0 bases from V and 4 bases from J; junction bases left unmatched: 5. The CDR3 sequence is 15 residues long. CDR3 DNA: TGTGCCAGCAGCCAAGAGGCGGCTAGCGGAGAGACCCAGTACTTC. As protein: CASSQEAASGETQYF.

This clone was seen just once. The gene calls are TRBV10-3 and TRBJ1-1; TRBD1 is a possible D gene (6 bases). The ends were cut back, 0 bases at V and 5 bases at J, with 13 bases in the middle. The germline gives CDR1 ENHRY, CDR2 SYGVKD. The CDR3 loop spans 15 amino acids. The DNA of the CDR3 is TGTGCCATCAGTGAGTCGGGGGGCCCCGAGACTGAAGCTTTCTTT. This codes for CAISESGGPETEAFF.

About this clone: A junction end diverges from the germline sequence, so it may reflect a read error. Other DNA sequences from this sample encode an identical CDR3 as well. The rearrangement links TRBV4-3 to TRBJ2-5; D not resolved. Per the germline V gene, CDR1 is LGHNA and CDR2 is YSLEER. The CDR3 consists of 13 residues. Written as DNA, the CDR3 is TGCGCCAGCAGCCAGTCTGGTGTAGAGACCCAATACTTC. This sequence encodes CASSQSGVETQYF.

CDR3 sequence: CASSQLSGSETQYF. The CDR3 DNA is TGTGCCAGCAGCCAACTCTCGGGCTCAGAGACCCAGTACTTC. This rearrangement joins TRBV4-2 to TRBJ2-5; D gene uncertain. CDR1 is LGHNA, CDR2 YNFKEQ, per germline. The germline V and J ends were trimmed by 2 bases and 4 bases, with 11 bases remaining between them. This CDR3 contains 14 residues.

The V call is TRBV30, the J call TRBJ1-2; TRBD1 is a possible D gene (6 bases). The CDR3 length is 12 residues. Germline CDR1 reads GTSNPN; CDR2 reads SVGIG (reference sequence). Deletions cut 5 bases from V and 4 bases from J, with 11 bases between. This CDR3 is CAWSRGPYGYTF. Written as DNA, the CDR3 is TGTGCCTGGTCCAGGGGCCCCTATGGCTACACCTTC.

This clone was found once. The chain combines TRBV5-8 with TRBJ1-5; 12 positions agree with TRBD1. The ends lost 4 bases at V and 9 bases at J; junction bases unmatched: 11. CDR1 and CDR2 (germline): SGHTS, YDEGEE. The CDR3 is 16 amino acids. The CDR3 region has the DNA TGTGCCAGCAGCACGGGGACAGGGGGCATCATTTGGCCCCAGCATTTT. This encodes CASSTGTGGIIWPQHF.

V usage is TRBV19 and J usage is TRBJ2-1; perhaps TRBD1 as D (6 bases). Germline CDR1 LNHDA, CDR2 SQIVND (reference sequence). The CDR3 runs to 15 residues. V dropped 3 bases and J dropped 8 bases, with 17 bases sitting between them. CDR3 DNA sequence: TGTGCCAGTAGTATTGTAGAACAGGGAAGGGATGAGCAGTTCTTC. It is translated as CASSIVEQGRDEQFF.

The chain has TRBV11-2 and TRBJ1-2; 11 bases align to TRBD1. The CDR3 length is 15 residues. CDR1 and CDR2 (germline): SGHAT, FQNNGV. V was clipped by 5 bases and J by 4 bases; unmatched bases: 6. CDR3 loop: CASSLGQGAFYGYTF. CDR3 in DNA: TGTGCCAGCAGCCTCGGACAGGGGGCCTTCTATGGCTACACCTTC. The variable domain in full, with the rest retrieved from reference TRBV11-2 and TRBJ1-2, is EAGVAQSPRYKIIEKRQSVAFWCNPISGHATLYWYQQILGQGPKLLIQFQNNGVVDDSQLPKDRFSAERLKGVDSTLKIQPAKLEDSAVYLCASSLGQGAFYGYTFGSGTRLTVV.

Only one count was recorded for this clone. The J gene is TRBJ2-1, the V gene TRBV5-5; 10 bases fit TRBD1. The CDR3 extends over 12 amino acids. CDR1 is SGHKS and CDR2 is YYEKEE in the germline V gene (reference sequence). V was pared by 5 bases and J by 14 bases, with 7 bases of the junction left unmatched. CDR3 residues: CASRPGTGVEFF. Written as DNA, the CDR3 is TGTGCCAGCAGGCCCGGGACAGGGGTGGAGTTCTTC.

The rearrangement joins TRBV2 to TRBJ2-7; TRBD2 agrees at 7 bases. The CDR3 length is 14 residues. V shed 5 bases and J 0 bases; nucleotides not matched to a gene: 4. CDR1 is SNHLY and CDR2 is FYNNEI in the germline V gene. The CDR3 protein is CASSYRTSSYEQYF. The DNA for the CDR3 is TGTGCCAGCAGTTACCGGACTAGCTCCTACGAGCAGTACTTC.

The V gene is TRBV19, the J gene TRBJ1-5, with a tentative D call TRBD1 (5 bases). The V gene lost 3 bases and the J gene lost 6 bases, with 15 bases spanning the gap. Germline CDR1 LNHDA, CDR2 SQIVND (reference sequence). The CDR3 runs 15 residues. The CDR3 DNA follows: TGTGCCAGTAGTATGGCGTCCCCCAGGGCTCAGCCCCAGCATTTT. Amino acid sequence: CASSMASPRAQPQHF.

The chain carries TRBV6-5 and TRBJ1-1, with D maybe TRBD1 (5 bases). V lost 7 bases to trimming and J lost 1 base, with 13 bases between them. The CDR3 extends over 14 amino acids. Germline loops: CDR1 MNHEY, CDR2 SVGAGI. CDR3 sequence: CASTLGRSNTEAFF. DNA of the CDR3: TGTGCCAGCACCCTGGGACGTTCGAACACTGAAGCTTTCTTT.

The chain couples TRBV4-3 to TRBJ1-2; D unclear. In germline, CDR1 is LGHNA, CDR2 YSLEER. V was shortened by 1 base and J by 4 bases, with 13 bases between the two germline ends. There are 15 residues in the CDR3. CDR3 nucleotide sequence: TGCGCCAGCAGCCAAGGTTGGGCGAAGGGCTATGGCTACACCTTC. Its translation is CASSQGWAKGYGYTF.